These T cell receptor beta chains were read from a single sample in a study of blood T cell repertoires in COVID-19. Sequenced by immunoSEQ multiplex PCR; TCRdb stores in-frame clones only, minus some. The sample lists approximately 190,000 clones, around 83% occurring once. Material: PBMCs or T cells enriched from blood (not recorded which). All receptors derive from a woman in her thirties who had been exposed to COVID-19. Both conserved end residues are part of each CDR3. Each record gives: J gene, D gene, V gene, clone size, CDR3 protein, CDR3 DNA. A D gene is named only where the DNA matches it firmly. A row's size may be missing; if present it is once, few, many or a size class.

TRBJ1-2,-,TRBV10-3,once,CAISSLQDGNYGYTF,TGTGCCATCAGTTCCTTACAGGACGGAAACTATGGCTACACCTTC
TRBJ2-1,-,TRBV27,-,CASSLSEYNEQFF,TGTGCCAGCAGTTTGAGTGAGTACAATGAGCAGTTCTTC
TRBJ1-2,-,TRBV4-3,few,CASSQVVGGLYGYTF,TGCGCCAGCAGCCAAGTTGTAGGAGGGCTCTATGGCTACACCTTC
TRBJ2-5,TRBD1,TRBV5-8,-,CASSLFQGQGVRSETQYF,TGTGCCAGCAGCTTGTTCCAGGGACAGGGGGTACGGTCGGAGACCCAGTACTTC
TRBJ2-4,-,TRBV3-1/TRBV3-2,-,CASSATGDVGNIQYF,TGTGCCAGCAGCGCGACGGGGGACGTGGGGAACATTCAGTACTTC
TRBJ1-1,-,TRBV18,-,CASSTANTEAFF,TGTGCCAGCTCTACAGCGAACACTGAAGCTTTCTTT
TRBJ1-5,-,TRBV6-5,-,CASTPPGGPQHF,TGTGCCAGCACCCCCCCCGGGGGGCCCCAGCATTTT
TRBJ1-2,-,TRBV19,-,CASRIGERQGYTF,TGTGCCAGTAGGATAGGGGAGAGGCAGGGCTACACCTTC
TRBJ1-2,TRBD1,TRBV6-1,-,CASSEWTGGTYGYTF,TGTGCCAGCAGTGAATGGACAGGGGGCACCTATGGCTACACCTTC
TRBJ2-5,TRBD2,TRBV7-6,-,CASSLAPSGGRGETQYF,TGTGCCAGCAGCTTAGCCCCTAGCGGGGGGCGGGGGGAGACCCAGTACTTC
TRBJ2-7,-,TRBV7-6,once,CASSPQAGNEQYF,TGTGCCAGCAGCCCCCAGGCAGGGAACGAGCAGTACTTC
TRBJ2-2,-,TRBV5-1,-,CASSLAPQENTGELFF,TGCGCCAGCAGCTTGGCCCCACAGGAGAACACCGGGGAGCTGTTTTTT
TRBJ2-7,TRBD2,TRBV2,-,CASRKLAGDYEQYF,TGTGCCAGCAGGAAACTAGCGGGGGACTACGAGCAGTACTTC
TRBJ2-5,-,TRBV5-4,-,CASSLVPGLKTQYF,TGTGCCAGCAGCTTGGTTCCAGGATTAAAGACCCAGTACTTC
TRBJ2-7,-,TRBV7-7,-,CASGTGFTSEQYF,TGTGCTAGCGGTACAGGCTTCACGTCCGAGCAGTACTTC
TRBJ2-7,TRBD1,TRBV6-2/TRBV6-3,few,CASSYDRGYEQYF,TGTGCCAGCAGTTACGACAGGGGGTACGAGCAGTACTTC
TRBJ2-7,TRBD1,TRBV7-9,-,CASSATDRGWYEQYF,TGTGCCAGCAGCGCTACAGACAGGGGATGGTACGAGCAGTACTTC
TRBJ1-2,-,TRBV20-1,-,CSASAGDGYTF,TGCAGTGCTAGTGCGGGGGATGGCTACACCTTC
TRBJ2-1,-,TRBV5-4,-,CATVYQGGEQFF,TGTGCCACCGTATACCAGGGGGGTGAGCAGTTCTTC
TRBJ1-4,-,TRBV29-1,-,CSVGGQGFEKLFF,TGCAGCGTTGGCGGTCAGGGGTTTGAAAAACTGTTTTTT
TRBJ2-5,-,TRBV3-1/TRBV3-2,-,CASSQDVQGYQETQYF,TGTGCCAGCAGCCAAGATGTGCAGGGCTACCAAGAGACCCAGTACTTC
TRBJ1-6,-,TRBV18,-,CASSPPGGESYNSPLHF,TGTGCCAGCTCACCACCGGGCGGGGAATCCTATAATTCACCCCTCCACTTT
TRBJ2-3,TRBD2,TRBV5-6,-,CASSYRTSGGAVDTQYF,TGTGCCAGCAGCTACCGGACTAGCGGGGGGGCTGTTGATACGCAGTATTTT
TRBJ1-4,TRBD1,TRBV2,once,CASGGQTNEKLFF,TGTGCCAGCGGGGGACAGACTAATGAAAAACTGTTTTTT
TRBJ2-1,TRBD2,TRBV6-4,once,CASCWGTSGGAEQFF,TGTGCCAGCTGCTGGGGCACTAGCGGGGGGGCGGAGCAGTTCTTC
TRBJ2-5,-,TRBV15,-,CATEKTRGETQYF,TGTGCCACAGAGAAGACCAGGGGCGAGACCCAGTACTTC
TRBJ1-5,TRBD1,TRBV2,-,CASSRDRLLYSNQPQHF,TGTGCCAGCAGTCGGGACAGGCTGCTTTATAGCAATCAGCCCCAGCATTTT
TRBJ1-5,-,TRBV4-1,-,CASSQDLTLSDQPQHF,TGCGCCAGCAGCCAAGATCTGACTCTCTCTGATCAGCCCCAGCATTTT
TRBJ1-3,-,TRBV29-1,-,CSVSEGTGNTIYF,TGCAGCGTTTCGGAGGGAACTGGAAACACCATATATTTT
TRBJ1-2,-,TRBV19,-,CASSIERTGVYGYTF,TGTGCCAGTAGTATCGAACGGACGGGGGTCTATGGCTACACCTTC
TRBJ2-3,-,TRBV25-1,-,CASSYRGGGDTQYF,TGTGCCAGCAGCTACAGAGGGGGGGGCGATACGCAGTATTTT
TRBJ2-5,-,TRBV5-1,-,CASSLVQGTGETQYF,TGCGCCAGCAGCCTCGTACAGGGAACAGGGGAGACCCAGTACTTC
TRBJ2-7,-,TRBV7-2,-,CASSPLQGSHEQYF,TGTGCCAGCAGCCCCCTACAGGGTTCCCACGAGCAGTACTTC